The 32 T cell receptor beta chains below come from one sample, sequenced in a study of T cell responses to AZD1222 COVID-19 vaccine. Only in-frame clones appear in the TCRdb table, and some are missing; sequencing was by immunoSEQ multiplex PCR. The profile shows 150,000 to 200,000 clones, approximately 91% of them singletons. Source: peripheral blood, taken on day 0 of AZD1222 vaccination. These receptors all stem from an adult in good health.

This clone was detected only once. The V gene is TRBV19, the J gene TRBJ2-4; 9 bases are a match to TRBD2. CDR3 length: 16 amino acids. Looked up from germline, CDR1 is LNHDA and CDR2 is SQIVND (reference sequence). The J segment lost 2 bases and the V segment lost 4 bases, leaving 6 bases of the junction unmatched. The CDR3 bases are TGTGCCAGTAGTACCCGGGCGGGGGGGTCCAAAAACATTCAGTACTTC. The encoded protein is CASSTRAGGSKNIQYF.

This clone was counted only a few times. The chain joins TRBV7-5 to TRBJ2-7; TRBD1 is the table's D call and was not checked against the DNA. TRBV7-5 is an annotated pseudogene. The CDR3 spans 15 residues. CDR3 amino acids: CARSPNPYRGCEQYV. In DNA form, the CDR3 reads TGTGCCAGAAGCCCCAACCCTTACAGGGGTTGCGAGCAGTACGTC.

In regard to this clone: At the DNA level, this CDR3 is encoded by other sequences in the same sample as well. The chain combines TRBV18 with TRBJ1-5; D might be TRBD1 (6 bases). V lost 3 bases, J lost 3 bases, and 9 bases lay in between. Germline CDR1 is KGHSH and CDR2 is LQKENI. This CDR3 contains 14 residues. CDR3 residues: CASSPGQYNQPQHF. CDR3 in DNA: TGTGCCAGCTCACCTGGACAGTACAATCAGCCCCAGCATTTT.

The chain is built from TRBV6-2 or TRBV6-3 and TRBJ1-3, with D possibly being TRBD1 (5 bases). The CDR3 spans 16 residues. V shed 4 bases and J shed 0 bases, with 13 bases lying between them. From germline, CDR1 is MNHEY and CDR2 SVGEGT. This CDR3 is CASSSDSLRSGNTIYF. The CDR3 region has the DNA TGTGCCAGCAGTTCCGACAGCCTGCGCTCTGGAAACACCATATATTTT.

This clone came up once. The V call is TRBV7-2, the J call TRBJ2-7, with TRBD2 matching over 7 bases. CDR1 and CDR2 (germline): SGHTA, FQGNSA. The trim removed 5 bases at V and 2 bases at J, leaving 6 bases unmatched. The CDR3 consists of 14 residues. CDR3 region: CASSLGGGTYEQYF. The CDR3 DNA is TGTGCCAGCAGCCTTGGGGGGGGGACCTACGAGCAGTACTTC. Full variable domain (missing parts from reference TRBV7-2 and TRBJ2-7): GAGVSQSPSNKVTEKGKDVELRCDPISGHTALYWYRQSLGQGLEFLIYFQGNSAPDKSGLPSDRFSAERTGGSVSTLTIQRTQQEDSAVYLCASSLGGGTYEQYFGPGTRLTVT.

CDR3 loop: CAYTGATEAFF. The CDR3 coding sequence is TGTGCCTACACTGGGGCGACTGAAGCTTTCTTT. The V and J genes are TRBV30 and TRBJ1-1, with D possibly matching TRBD1 (5 bases). Germline V lookup: CDR1 GTSNPN, CDR2 SVGIG (reference sequence). V was clipped by 7 bases and J by 5 bases, with 11 bases between them. This CDR3 region has 11 residues. Variable domain in full (rest from reference TRBV30 and TRBJ1-1): SQTIHQWPATLVQPVGSPLSLECTVEGTSNPNLYWYRQAAGRGLQLLFYSVGIGQISSEVPQNLSASRPQDRQFILSSKKLLLSDSGFYLCAYTGATEAFFGQGTRLTVV.

There are a few counts of this clone. The V gene is TRBV30, the J gene TRBJ1-2; D gene uncertain. CDR1 and CDR2 (germline): GTSNPN, SVGIG (reference sequence). With 1 base removed from V and 4 bases from J, the gap between germline ends came to 10 bases. The CDR3 loop spans 13 amino acids. In DNA, the CDR3 is TGTGCCTGGAGTGACGAGGGAGGCTATGGCTACACCTTC. Translated: CAWSDEGGYGYTF. The complete variable domain, with remaining parts taken from reference TRBV30 and TRBJ1-2, reads SQTIHQWPATLVQPVGSPLSLECTVEGTSNPNLYWYRQAAGRGLQLLFYSVGIGQISSEVPQNLSASRPQDRQFILSSKKLLLSDSGFYLCAWSDEGGYGYTFGSGTRLTVV.

The J gene is TRBJ2-1, the V gene TRBV11-2; D is ambiguous. This CDR3 comprises 12 residues. Germline CDR1 is SGHAT and CDR2 is FQNNGV. V was cut by 5 bases and J by 6 bases, with 8 bases left in between. Here the CDR3 DNA reads TGTGCCAGCAGCCCCGCCCGCAATGAGCAGTTCTTC. Protein product: CASSPARNEQFF.

The chain has TRBV7-6 and TRBJ2-7; 10 bases are a match to TRBD1. V lost 5 bases to trimming and J lost 5 bases; unmatched junction nucleotides: 9. Germline CDR1 is SGHVS and CDR2 is FNYEAQ. This CDR3 is 15 amino acids long. CDR3 sequence reads: CASSPAGTGAHEQYF. CDR3 sequence (DNA): TGTGCCAGCAGCCCAGCCGGGACAGGGGCGCACGAGCAGTACTTC.

This chain uses TRBV15 with TRBJ1-2; D might be TRBD1 (5 bases). Germline CDR1 is LNHNV and CDR2 is YYDKDF (reference sequence). V was cut by 1 base and J by 5 bases, with 14 bases left in between. The CDR3 spans 15 residues. Here the CDR3 DNA reads TGTGCCACCAGCAGAGTAAAGGGGAATATATATGGCTACACCTTC. It codes for CATSRVKGNIYGYTF.

This chain joins TRBV5-5 and TRBJ2-2, with D tentatively TRBD1 (6 bases). V was shortened by 2 bases and J by 6 bases, with 11 bases between the two germline ends. CDR1 is SGHKS, CDR2 YYEKEE, per germline (reference sequence). The CDR3 totals 14 residues. The CDR3 is CASSLPGVSGELFF. DNA of the CDR3: TGTGCCAGCAGCTTACCAGGGGTTTCCGGGGAGCTGTTTTTT.

This chain links TRBV11-2 with TRBJ1-1; TRBD1 agrees at 7 bases. With 7 bases clipped from V and 6 bases from J, the junction kept 2 bases outside the gene matches. The CDR3 is 11 residues long. Germline CDR1 SGHAT, CDR2 FQNNGV. The CDR3 loop reads CASTQGAEAFF. CDR3 DNA: TGTGCCAGCACCCAGGGGGCTGAAGCTTTCTTT.

This chain links TRBV6-5 with TRBJ1-2, with 10 bases aligning to TRBD1. Trimming took 10 bases from V and 8 from J; bases not matched to a gene: 13. The CDR3 runs to 14 residues. The germline CDR1 and CDR2 sequences are MNHEY and SVGAGI. CDR3 DNA: TGTGCCACCCAAGACAGGGGGCCGGCCCGGGGCTACACCTTC. This gives the protein CATQDRGPARGYTF.

The chain carries TRBV7-2 and TRBJ1-4, with D possibly matching TRBD1 (5 bases). Trimming cost V 5 bases and J 8 bases, with 12 bases left between them. This CDR3 is built from 13 residues. Germline CDR1 is SGHTA and CDR2 is FQGNSA. CDR3 sequence reads: CASSTLGGEKLFF. CDR3 in DNA: TGTGCCAGCAGCACCCTGGGGGGAGAAAAACTGTTTTTT.

The rearrangement links TRBV24-1 to TRBJ1-2; D not certain. Germline values: CDR1 KGHDR, CDR2 SFDVKD. V was trimmed by 4 bases and J by 8 bases, leaving 7 bases between them. The CDR3 length is 11 residues. CDR3 protein: CATSEWEGYTF. The CDR3 DNA sequence: TGTGCCACCAGTGAATGGGAGGGCTACACCTTC.

This chain links TRBV6-5 with TRBJ1-2; D ambiguous. V dropped 2 bases and J dropped 8 bases, with 18 bases sitting between them. The CDR3 is made up of 15 amino acids. Germline lookup yields CDR1 MNHEY and CDR2 SVGAGI. The CDR3 DNA follows: TGTGCCAGCAGTTACGATCGGGGTAATAAGGCGGGCTACACCTTC. This gives the protein CASSYDRGNKAGYTF.

The chain has TRBV9 and TRBJ2-3; D is unclear. Trimming pared 0 bases from V and 9 bases from J, leaving 5 bases between. Germline lookup yields CDR1 SGDLS and CDR2 YYNGEE. This CDR3 comprises 11 residues. CDR3 coding DNA: TGTGCCAGCAGCGTAGGTGCGACGCAGTATTTT. Translating it yields CASSVGATQYF. The full variable domain, in which reference TRBV9 and TRBJ2-3 provide the parts outside the CDR3, is DSGVTQTPKHLITATGQRVTLRCSPRSGDLSVYWYQQSLDQGLQFLIQYYNGEERAKGNILERFSAQQFPDLHSELNLSSLELGDSALYFCASSVGATQYFGPGTRLTVL.

The chain joins TRBV7-2 to TRBJ1-2; tentative D call: TRBD1 (5 bases). Deletions cut 7 bases from V and 4 bases from J, with 13 bases between. Germline CDR1 and CDR2: SGHTA and FQGNSA. CDR3 length equals 13 residues. CDR3 sequence (DNA): TGTGCCAGCAACCTCGGGACGGCCTATGGCTACACCTTC. Translated: CASNLGTAYGYTF.

The chain is built from TRBV7-9 and TRBJ2-7, with D tentatively TRBD1 or TRBD2 (5 bases each). CDR1 is SEHNR, CDR2 FQNEAQ, per germline (reference sequence). The CDR3 loop spans 17 amino acids. Trimming took 5 bases from V and 3 from J, leaving 23 bases between them. For the CDR3, the DNA is TGTGCCAGCAGCCAAGGGACCAACCCCAGTTTATTCTACGAGCAGTACTTC. Its translation is CASSQGTNPSLFYEQYF. The variable domain in full, with the rest retrieved from reference TRBV7-9 and TRBJ2-7, is DTGVSQNPRHKITKRGQNVTFRCDPISEHNRLYWYRQTLGQGPEFLTYFQNEAQLEKSRLLSDRFSAERPKGSFSTLEIQRTEQGDSAMYLCASSQGTNPSLFYEQYFGPGTRLTVT.

The sample holds one count of this clone. The chain is built from TRBV19 and TRBJ1-2; D is unclear. This CDR3 spans 13 amino acids. With 5 bases removed from V and 7 bases from J, the gap between germline ends came to 14 bases. Germline CDR1 reads LNHDA; CDR2 reads SQIVND (reference sequence). Here the CDR3 reads CASSGDWRAGYTF. As DNA, the CDR3 is TGTGCCAGTAGTGGGGATTGGCGCGCTGGCTACACCTTC.

V is TRBV19 and J is TRBJ1-4; D gene uncertain. Germline values: CDR1 LNHDA, CDR2 SQIVND (reference sequence). This CDR3 contains 16 residues. The V and J ends lost 5 bases and 0 bases respectively, with 13 bases between them. The CDR3 protein is CASSVQRRATNEKLFF. In DNA form, the CDR3 reads TGTGCCAGTAGTGTTCAGCGACGGGCAACTAATGAAAAACTGTTTTTT.

The chain has TRBV4-2 and TRBJ1-3, with 9 bases identical to TRBD1. CDR1 is LGHNA and CDR2 is YNFKEQ in the germline V gene. J lost 4 bases, V lost 1 base, and 8 bases had no gene match. CDR3 length: 17 amino acids. Here the CDR3 reads CASSQVSGTGRGNTIYF. DNA for the CDR3: TGTGCCAGCAGCCAAGTTTCGGGGACAGGGAGAGGAAACACCATATATTTT.

The chain combines TRBV29-1 with TRBJ2-1; TRBD2 aligns across 7 bases. The CDR3 extends over 16 amino acids. Germline loops: CDR1 SQVTM, CDR2 ANQGSEA. The ends lost 6 bases at V and 2 bases at J; junction bases unmatched: 13. CDR3 nucleotide sequence: TGCAGCGTGAGAGATCGGACTAGTCGTGCCTACAATGAGCAGTTCTTC. Translation: CSVRDRTSRAYNEQFF.

The rearrangement uses TRBV19 and TRBJ2-3, with D possibly being TRBD1 or TRBD2 (5 bases each). The V end lost 5 bases, the J end lost 2 bases, and 11 bases lay between the germline ends. The CDR3 sequence is 14 residues long. CDR1 LNHDA and CDR2 SQIVND come from the germline V gene (reference sequence). The CDR3: CASSLGTATDTQYF. The CDR3 coding sequence is TGTGCCAGTAGTCTCGGGACGGCCACAGATACGCAGTATTTT.

The V and J genes are TRBV19 and TRBJ2-2; unclear D gene. CDR3 length: 11 residues. Germline V lookup: CDR1 LNHDA, CDR2 SQIVND (reference sequence). With 9 bases removed from V and 3 bases from J, the gap between germline ends came to 5 bases. The CDR3 spells CASWYTGELFF. The CDR3 DNA follows: TGTGCCAGCTGGTACACCGGGGAGCTGTTTTTT.

The CDR3 nucleotides read TGTGCCAGCAGCTCAAGGGCTAGCGGGAGGGGTGATACGCAGTATTTT. Its protein is CASSSRASGRGDTQYF. V usage is TRBV7-3 and J usage is TRBJ2-3; 12 bases are shared with TRBD2. CDR1 SGHTA and CDR2 FQGTGA come from the germline V gene. This CDR3 contains 16 residues. Trimming cost V 4 bases and J 6 bases; bases outside gene matches: 8.

The chain couples TRBV11-2 to TRBJ1-1; D is undetermined. The CDR3 covers 11 residues. CDR1 and CDR2 from the germline V gene are SGHAT and FQNNGV. V lost 5 bases to trimming and J lost 8 bases, with 9 bases between them. The CDR3 protein is CASSPQEEAFF. CDR3 bases: TGTGCCAGCAGCCCCCAGGAAGAAGCTTTCTTT.

The J gene is TRBJ1-2, the V gene TRBV7-8; 7 bases map to TRBD1. V was pared by 1 base and J by 5 bases, with 10 bases of the junction left unmatched. The germline gives CDR1 SGHVS, CDR2 FQNEAQ. CDR3 length: 16 amino acids. The CDR3 DNA is TGTGCCAGCAGCTTAGGAGGGACAGCGGTACAATATGGCTACACCTTC. The encoded protein is CASSLGGTAVQYGYTF.

The chain is built from TRBV7-9 and TRBJ1-4; D not certain. The V end lost 0 bases, the J end lost 7 bases, and 3 bases lay between the germline ends. The V gene's germline CDR1 is SEHNR and CDR2 FQNEAQ (reference sequence). This CDR3 comprises 12 residues. The DNA of the CDR3 is TGTGCCAGCAGCTTAGCGGTTGAAAAACTGTTTTTT. This sequence encodes CASSLAVEKLFF.

J is TRBJ2-2 and V is TRBV5-1; D is perhaps TRBD1 or TRBD2 (5 bases each). Germline values: CDR1 SGHRS, CDR2 YFSETQ. The CDR3 runs to 15 residues. Trimming left V 4 bases short and J 1 base short, with 11 bases between. As DNA, the CDR3 is TGCGCCAGCAGCACTGGGACGGGGAACACCGGGGAGCTGTTTTTT. This sequence encodes CASSTGTGNTGELFF.

The V gene is TRBV6-6, the J gene TRBJ1-2, with 8 nucleotides matching TRBD1. The CDR3 has 14 amino acids. J gave up 1 base and V 7 bases, and 5 bases lay outside the gene matches. Per germline, CDR1 MNHNY and CDR2 SVGAGI (reference sequence). CDR3 nucleotides: TGTGCCAGCAATCGGGACAGGTTTAACTATGGCTACACCTTC. Its translation is CASNRDRFNYGYTF.

This clone was counted once. The CDR3: CASSLQGRLLEKLFF. The CDR3 nucleotides are TGTGCCAGCAGCCTACAGGGGAGGCTATTGGAAAAACTGTTTTTT. The gene calls are TRBV3-1 (or the pseudogene TRBV3-2) and TRBJ1-4; TRBD1 aligns across 7 bases. With 4 bases clipped from V and 8 bases from J, the junction kept 10 bases outside the gene matches. Germline V gene lookup returns CDR1 LGHDT and CDR2 YNNKEL (reference sequence). The CDR3 is 15 residues long.